This T cell receptor beta chain was identified during a study of identical twins. There are a few counts of this clonotype. One entry per CDR3 protein results from TCRdb running MiXCR on the 5' RACE reads. The sample shows 210,000 or so distinct CDR3 sequences, around a sixth of them seen only once. These data were also reused for a study on T cells expressing NK-cell markers. That paper adds: A few donors' CD3+CD56-NKG2C+ cells were dominated by the same clonotypes.

The sample comprised CD8+ T cells sorted from blood. The receptor's source is a woman between 18 and 30 years old in good health.

The CDR3 protein is CASSLSVREQYF. The CDR3, as DNA: TGTGCCAGCAGTTTGTCCGTTAGGGAGCAGTACTTC. The chain links TRBV12-3 or TRBV12-4 to TRBJ2-7; D ambiguous. V was trimmed by 3 bases and J by 7 bases, leaving 10 bases between them. This CDR3 contains 12 residues.